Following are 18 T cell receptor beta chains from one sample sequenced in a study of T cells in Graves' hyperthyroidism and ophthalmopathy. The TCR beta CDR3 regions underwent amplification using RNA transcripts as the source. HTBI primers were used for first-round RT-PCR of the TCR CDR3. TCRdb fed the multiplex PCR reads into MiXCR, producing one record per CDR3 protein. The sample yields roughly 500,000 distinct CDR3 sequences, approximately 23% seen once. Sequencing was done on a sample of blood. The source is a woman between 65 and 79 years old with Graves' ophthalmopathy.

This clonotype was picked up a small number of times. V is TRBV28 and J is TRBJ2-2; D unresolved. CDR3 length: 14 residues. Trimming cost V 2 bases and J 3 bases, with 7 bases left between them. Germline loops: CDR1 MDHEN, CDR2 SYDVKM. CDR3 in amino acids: CASSLRPDTGELFF. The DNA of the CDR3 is TGTGCCAGCAGTTTACGCCCCGACACCGGGGAGCTGTTTTTT.

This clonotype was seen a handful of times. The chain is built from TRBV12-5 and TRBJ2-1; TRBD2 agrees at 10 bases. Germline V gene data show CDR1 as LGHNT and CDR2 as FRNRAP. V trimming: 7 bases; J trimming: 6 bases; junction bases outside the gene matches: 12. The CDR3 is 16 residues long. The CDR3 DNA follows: TGTGCTAGTGTTAGCGACCTAGCGGGAGTCTTCAATGAGCAGTTCTTC. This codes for CASVSDLAGVFNEQFF.

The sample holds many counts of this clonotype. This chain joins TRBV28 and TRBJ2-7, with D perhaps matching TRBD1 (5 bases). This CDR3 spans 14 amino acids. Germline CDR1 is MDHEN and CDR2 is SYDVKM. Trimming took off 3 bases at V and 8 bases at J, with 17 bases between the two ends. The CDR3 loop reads CASSFRGSSRKQYF. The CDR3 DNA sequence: TGTGCCAGCAGTTTTAGGGGAAGTTCTAGGAAGCAGTACTTC.

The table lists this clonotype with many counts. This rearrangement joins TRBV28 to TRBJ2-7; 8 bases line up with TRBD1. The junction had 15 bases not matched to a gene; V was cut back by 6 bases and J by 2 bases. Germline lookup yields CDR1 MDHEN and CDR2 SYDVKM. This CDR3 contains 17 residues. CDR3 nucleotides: TGTGCCAGCAGATCGAGGGATACAGGGGGGTACACCTACGAGCAGTACTTC. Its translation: CASRSRDTGGYTYEQYF.

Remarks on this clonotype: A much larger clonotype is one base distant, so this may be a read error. As DNA, the CDR3 is TGTGCCGGCAGCACTGGGCCATGGAGCACTGAAGCTTTCTTT. Its protein product is CAGSTGPWSTEAFF. The V gene is TRBV7-3, the J gene TRBJ1-1; D not certain. CDR1 SGHTA and CDR2 FQGTGA come from the germline V gene. This CDR3 is 14 amino acids long. Supplemented by reference TRBV7-3 and TRBJ1-1, the full variable domain reads GAGVSQTPSNKVTEKGKYVELRCDPISGHTALYWYRQSLGQGPEFLIYFQGTGAADDSGLPNDRFFAVRPEGSVSTLKIQRTERGDSAVYLCAGSTGPWSTEAFFGQGTRLTVV.

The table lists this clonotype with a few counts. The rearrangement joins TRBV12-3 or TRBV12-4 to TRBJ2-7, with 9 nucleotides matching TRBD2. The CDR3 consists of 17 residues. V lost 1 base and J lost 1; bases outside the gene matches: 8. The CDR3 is CASSLGVRGLASYEQYF. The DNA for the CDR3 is TGTGCCAGCAGTTTAGGCGTCCGGGGACTAGCTTCCTACGAGCAGTACTTC.

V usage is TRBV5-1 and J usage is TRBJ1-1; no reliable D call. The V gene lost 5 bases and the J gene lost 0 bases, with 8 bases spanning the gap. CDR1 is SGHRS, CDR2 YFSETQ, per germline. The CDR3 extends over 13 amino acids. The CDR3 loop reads CASSHGLNTEAFF. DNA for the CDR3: TGCGCCAGCAGTCACGGCCTGAACACTGAAGCTTTCTTT.

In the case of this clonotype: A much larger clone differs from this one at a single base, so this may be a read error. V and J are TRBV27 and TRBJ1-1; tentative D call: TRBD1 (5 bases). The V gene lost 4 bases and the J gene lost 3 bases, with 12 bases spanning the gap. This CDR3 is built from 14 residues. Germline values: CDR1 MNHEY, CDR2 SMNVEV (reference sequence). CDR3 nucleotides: TGTGCCAGCAGTTGGGGGATTGGGGACACTGAAGCTTTCTTT. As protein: CASSWGIGDTEAFF.

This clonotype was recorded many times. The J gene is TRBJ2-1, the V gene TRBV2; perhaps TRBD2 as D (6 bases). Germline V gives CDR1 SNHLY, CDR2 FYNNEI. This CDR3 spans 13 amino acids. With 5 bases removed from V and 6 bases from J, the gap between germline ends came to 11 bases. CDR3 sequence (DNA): TGTGCCAGCAGTCAGGGACTCCGCAATGAGCAGTTCTTC. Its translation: CASSQGLRNEQFF.

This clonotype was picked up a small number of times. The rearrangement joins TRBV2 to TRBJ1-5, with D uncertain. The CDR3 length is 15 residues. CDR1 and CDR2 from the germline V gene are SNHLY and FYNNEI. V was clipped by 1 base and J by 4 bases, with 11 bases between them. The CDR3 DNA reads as TGTGCCAGCAGTGAAGAGATTGCAGGAAATCAGCCCCAGCATTTT. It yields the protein CASSEEIAGNQPQHF.

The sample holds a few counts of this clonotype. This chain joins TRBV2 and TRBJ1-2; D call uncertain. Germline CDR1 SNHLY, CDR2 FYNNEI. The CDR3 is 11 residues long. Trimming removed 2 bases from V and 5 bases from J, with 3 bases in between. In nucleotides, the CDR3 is TGTGCCAGCAGTGAAATATATGGCTACACCTTC. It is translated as CASSEIYGYTF. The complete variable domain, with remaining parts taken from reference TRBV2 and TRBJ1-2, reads EPEVTQTPSHQVTQMGQEVILRCVPISNHLYFYWYRQILGQKVEFLVSFYNNEISEKSEIFDDQFSVERPDGSNFTLKIRSTKLEDSAMYFCASSEIYGYTFGSGTRLTVV.

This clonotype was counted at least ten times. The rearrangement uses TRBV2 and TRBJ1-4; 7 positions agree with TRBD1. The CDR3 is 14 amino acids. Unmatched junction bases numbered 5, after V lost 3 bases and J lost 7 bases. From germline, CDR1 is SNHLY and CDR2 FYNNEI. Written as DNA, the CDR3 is TGTGCCAGCAGTGACAGGGGGATAGGTGAAAAACTGTTTTTT. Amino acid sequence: CASSDRGIGEKLFF.

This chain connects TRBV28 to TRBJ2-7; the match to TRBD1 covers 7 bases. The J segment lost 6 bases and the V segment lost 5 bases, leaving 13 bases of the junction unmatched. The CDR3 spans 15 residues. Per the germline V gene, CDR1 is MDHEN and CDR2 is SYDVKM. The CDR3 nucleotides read TGTGCCAGCAGTCTTACAGGGGCCCCATTTTTCGAGCAGTACTTC. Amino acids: CASSLTGAPFFEQYF.

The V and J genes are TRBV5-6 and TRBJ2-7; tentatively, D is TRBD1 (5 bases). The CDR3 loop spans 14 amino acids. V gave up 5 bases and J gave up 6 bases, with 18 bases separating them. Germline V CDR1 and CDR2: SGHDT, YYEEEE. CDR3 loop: CASSWPGRAPEQYF. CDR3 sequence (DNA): TGTGCCAGCAGTTGGCCTGGCAGGGCTCCCGAGCAGTACTTC.

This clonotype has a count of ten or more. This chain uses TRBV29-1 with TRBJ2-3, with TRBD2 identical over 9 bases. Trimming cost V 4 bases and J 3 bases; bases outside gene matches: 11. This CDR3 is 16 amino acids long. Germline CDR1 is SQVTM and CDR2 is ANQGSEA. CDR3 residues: CSVGPTGTSITDTQYF. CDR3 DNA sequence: TGCAGCGTTGGGCCAACCGGGACTAGCATAACAGATACGCAGTATTTT.

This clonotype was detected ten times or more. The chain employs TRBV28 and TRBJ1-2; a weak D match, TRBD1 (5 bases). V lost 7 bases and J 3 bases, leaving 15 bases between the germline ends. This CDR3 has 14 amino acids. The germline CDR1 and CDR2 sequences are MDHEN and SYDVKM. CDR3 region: CASTRAGTYYGYTF. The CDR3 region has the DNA TGTGCCAGCACCAGGGCAGGGACCTACTATGGCTACACCTTC.

The CDR3 loop is CASSEGWSSAEAFF. Written as DNA, the CDR3 is TGTGCCAGCAGTGAGGGATGGTCGAGTGCTGAAGCTTTCTTT. V and J are TRBV25-1 and TRBJ1-1; D is ambiguous. V gave up 3 bases and J gave up 6 bases, with 14 bases separating them. CDR1 MGHDK and CDR2 SYGVNS come from the germline V gene. CDR3 length: 14 amino acids.

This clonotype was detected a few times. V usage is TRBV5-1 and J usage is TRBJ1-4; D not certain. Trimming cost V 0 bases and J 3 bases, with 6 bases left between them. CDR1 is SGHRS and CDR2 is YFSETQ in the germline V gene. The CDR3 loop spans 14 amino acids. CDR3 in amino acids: CASSLDRPNEKLFF. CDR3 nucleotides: TGCGCCAGCAGCTTGGACAGACCTAATGAAAAACTGTTTTTT. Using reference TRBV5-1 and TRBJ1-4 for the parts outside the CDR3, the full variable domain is KAGVTQTPRYLIKTRGQQVTLSCSPISGHRSVSWYQQTPGQGLQFLFEYFSETQRNKGNFPGRFSGRQFSNSRSEMNVSTLELGDSALYLCASSLDRPNEKLFFGSGTQLSVL.